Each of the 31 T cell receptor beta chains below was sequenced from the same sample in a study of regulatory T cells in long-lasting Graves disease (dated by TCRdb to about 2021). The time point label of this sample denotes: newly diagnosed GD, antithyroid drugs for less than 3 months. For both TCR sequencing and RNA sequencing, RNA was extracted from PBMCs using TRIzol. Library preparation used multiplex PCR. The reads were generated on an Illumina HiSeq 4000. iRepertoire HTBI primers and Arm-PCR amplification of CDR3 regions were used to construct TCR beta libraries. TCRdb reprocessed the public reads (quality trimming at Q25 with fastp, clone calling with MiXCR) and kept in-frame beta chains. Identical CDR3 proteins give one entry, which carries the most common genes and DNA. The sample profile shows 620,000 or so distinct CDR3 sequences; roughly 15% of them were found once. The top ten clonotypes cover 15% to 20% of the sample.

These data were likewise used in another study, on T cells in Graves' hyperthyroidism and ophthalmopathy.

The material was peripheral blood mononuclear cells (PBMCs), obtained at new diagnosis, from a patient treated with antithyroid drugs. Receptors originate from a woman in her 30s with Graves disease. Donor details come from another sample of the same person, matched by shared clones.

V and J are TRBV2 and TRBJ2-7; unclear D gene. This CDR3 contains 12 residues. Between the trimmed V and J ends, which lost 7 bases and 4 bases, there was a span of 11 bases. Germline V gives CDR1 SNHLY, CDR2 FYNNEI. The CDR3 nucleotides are TGTGCCAGCACCGGGCCACGGTACGAGCAGTACTTC. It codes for CASTGPRYEQYF.

CDR3 DNA: TGCAGTGCTAGAAGGATAACAGGGCACACTGAAGCTTTCTTT. Translation: CSARRITGHTEAFF. The rearrangement links TRBV20-1 to TRBJ1-1, with a possible D match to TRBD1 (6 bases). In germline, CDR1 is DFQATT, CDR2 SNEGSKA (reference sequence). The CDR3 sequence is 14 residues long. V shed 2 bases and J shed 3 bases, with 13 bases lying between them.

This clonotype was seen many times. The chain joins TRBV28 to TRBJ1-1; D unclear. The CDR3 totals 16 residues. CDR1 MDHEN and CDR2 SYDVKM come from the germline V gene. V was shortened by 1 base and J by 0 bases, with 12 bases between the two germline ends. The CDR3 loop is CASSLLGSGLNTEAFF. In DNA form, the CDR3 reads TGTGCCAGCAGTTTATTAGGCAGCGGGCTGAACACTGAAGCTTTCTTT.

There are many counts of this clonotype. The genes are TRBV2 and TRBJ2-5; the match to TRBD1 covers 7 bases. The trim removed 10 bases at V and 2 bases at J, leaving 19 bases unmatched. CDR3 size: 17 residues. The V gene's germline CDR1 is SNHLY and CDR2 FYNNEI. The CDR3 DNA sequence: TGTGCCACCTCTGCTCCTGACAGGGCGAGTGAGCAAGAGACCCAGTACTTC. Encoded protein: CATSAPDRASEQETQYF.

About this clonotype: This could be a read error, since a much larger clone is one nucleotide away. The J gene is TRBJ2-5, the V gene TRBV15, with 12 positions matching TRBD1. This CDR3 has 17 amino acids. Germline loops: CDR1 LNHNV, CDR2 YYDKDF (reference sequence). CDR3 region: CVTSRKGQGAYRETQYF. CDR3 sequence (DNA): TGTGTCACCAGCAGAAAGGGACAGGGGGCGTATCGAGAGACCCAGTACTTC. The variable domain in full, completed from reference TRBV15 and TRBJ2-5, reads DAMVIQNPRYQVTQFGKPVTLSCSQTLNHNVMYWYQQKSSQAPKLLFHYYDKDFNNEADTPDNFQSRRPNTSFCFLDIRSPGLGDTAMYLCVTSRKGQGAYRETQYFGPGTRLLVL.

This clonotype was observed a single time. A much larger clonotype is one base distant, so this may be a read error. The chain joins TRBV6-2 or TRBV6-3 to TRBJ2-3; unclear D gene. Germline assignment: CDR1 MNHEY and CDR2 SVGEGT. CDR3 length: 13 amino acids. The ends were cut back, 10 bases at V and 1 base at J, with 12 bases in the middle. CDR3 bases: TGTGCCATCCGGAAACCAGGCACAGATACGCAGTATTTT. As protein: CAIRKPGTDTQYF.

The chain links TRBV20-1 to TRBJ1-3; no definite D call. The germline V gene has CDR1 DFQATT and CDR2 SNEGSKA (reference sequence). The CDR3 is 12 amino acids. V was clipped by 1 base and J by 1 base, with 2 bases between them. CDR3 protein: CSARGSGNTIYF. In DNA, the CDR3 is TGCAGTGCTAGAGGATCTGGAAACACCATATATTTT.

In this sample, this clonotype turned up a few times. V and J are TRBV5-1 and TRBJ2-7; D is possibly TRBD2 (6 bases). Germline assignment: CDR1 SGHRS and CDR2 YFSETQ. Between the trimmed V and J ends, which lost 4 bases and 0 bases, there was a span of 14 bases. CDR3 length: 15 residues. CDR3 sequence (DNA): TGCGCCAGCAGCCACGACCCCGGGGGCTCCTACGAGCAGTACTTC. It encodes CASSHDPGGSYEQYF.

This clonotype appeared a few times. CDR3 coding DNA: TGCAGTGCTGCCGGGACAGTTTCCTACGAGCAGTACTTC. Residues: CSAAGTVSYEQYF. This chain joins TRBV20-1 and TRBJ2-7; 7 bases line up with TRBD1. Per the germline V gene, CDR1 is DFQATT and CDR2 is SNEGSKA (reference sequence). This CDR3 is 13 amino acids long. The trim removed 5 bases at V and 1 base at J, leaving 5 bases unmatched.

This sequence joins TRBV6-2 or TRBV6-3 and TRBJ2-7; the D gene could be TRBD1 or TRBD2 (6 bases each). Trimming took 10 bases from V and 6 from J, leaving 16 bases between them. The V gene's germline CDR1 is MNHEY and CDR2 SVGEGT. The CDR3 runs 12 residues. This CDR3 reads CATGDFLGEQYF. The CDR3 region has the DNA TGTGCCACAGGGGACTTCCTAGGCGAGCAGTACTTC.

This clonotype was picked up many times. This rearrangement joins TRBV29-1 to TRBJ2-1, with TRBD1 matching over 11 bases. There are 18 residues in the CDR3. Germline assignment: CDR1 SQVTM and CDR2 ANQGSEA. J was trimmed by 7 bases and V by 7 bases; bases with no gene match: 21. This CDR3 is CSAPKIPAAGTGGNEQFF. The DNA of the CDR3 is TGCAGCGCCCCCAAAATTCCCGCCGCCGGGACAGGGGGAAATGAGCAGTTCTTC.

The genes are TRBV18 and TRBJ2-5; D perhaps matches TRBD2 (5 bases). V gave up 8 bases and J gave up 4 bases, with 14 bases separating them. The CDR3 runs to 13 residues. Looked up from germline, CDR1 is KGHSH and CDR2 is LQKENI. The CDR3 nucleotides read TGTGCCAGCCAACCCGGACTCCCAGAGACCCAGTACTTC. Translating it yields CASQPGLPETQYF.

The CDR3 region has the DNA TGTGCCAGTAGTATGGGCCGGGACAGGGGTGGTCAGCCCCAGCATTTT. As protein: CASSMGRDRGGQPQHF. The chain is built from TRBV19 and TRBJ1-5; 10 nucleotides agree with TRBD1. Germline V gives CDR1 LNHDA, CDR2 SQIVND (reference sequence). J lost 6 bases, V lost 3 bases, and 8 bases had no gene match. The CDR3 contains 16 residues.

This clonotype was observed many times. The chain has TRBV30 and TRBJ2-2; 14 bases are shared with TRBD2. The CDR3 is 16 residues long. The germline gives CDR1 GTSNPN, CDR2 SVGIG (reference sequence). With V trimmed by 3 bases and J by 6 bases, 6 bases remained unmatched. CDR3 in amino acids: CAWRLGTSGGAGELFF. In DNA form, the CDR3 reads TGTGCCTGGAGACTCGGGACTAGCGGGGGCGCCGGGGAGCTGTTTTTT.

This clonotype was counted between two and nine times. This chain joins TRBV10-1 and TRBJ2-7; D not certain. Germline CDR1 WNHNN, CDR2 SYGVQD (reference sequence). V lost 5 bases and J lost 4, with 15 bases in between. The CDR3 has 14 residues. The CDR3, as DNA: TGCGCCAGCAGTCGAGATAAAGGGTTATACGAGCAGTACTTC. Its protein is CASSRDKGLYEQYF.

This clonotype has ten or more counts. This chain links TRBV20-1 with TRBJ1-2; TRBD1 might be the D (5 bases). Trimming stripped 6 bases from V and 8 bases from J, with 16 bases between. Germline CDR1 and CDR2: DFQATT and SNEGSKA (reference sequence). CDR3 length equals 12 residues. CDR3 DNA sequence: TGCAGTGCCCTGGCCGGGACGTGGGGCTACACCTTC. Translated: CSALAGTWGYTF.

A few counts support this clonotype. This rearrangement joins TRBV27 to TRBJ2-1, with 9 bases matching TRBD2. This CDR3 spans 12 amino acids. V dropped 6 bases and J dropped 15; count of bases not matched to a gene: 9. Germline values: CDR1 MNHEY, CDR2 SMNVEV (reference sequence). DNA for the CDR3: TGTGCCAGCAGAGCAGCGGGAGGCCGGGTGTTCTTC. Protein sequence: CASRAAGGRVFF.

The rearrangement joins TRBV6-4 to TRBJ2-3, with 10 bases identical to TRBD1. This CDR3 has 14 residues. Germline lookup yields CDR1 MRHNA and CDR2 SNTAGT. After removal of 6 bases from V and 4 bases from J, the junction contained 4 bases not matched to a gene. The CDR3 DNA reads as TGTGCCAGCAGCGGGACAGGGGAATCAGATACGCAGTATTTT. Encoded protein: CASSGTGESDTQYF.

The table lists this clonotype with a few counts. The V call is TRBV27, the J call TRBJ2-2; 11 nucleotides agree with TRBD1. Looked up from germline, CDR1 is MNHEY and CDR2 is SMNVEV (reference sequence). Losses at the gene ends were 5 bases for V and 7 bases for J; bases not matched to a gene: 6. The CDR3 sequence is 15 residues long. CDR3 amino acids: CASSRTGGIGGELFF. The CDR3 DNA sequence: TGTGCCAGCAGTCGGACAGGGGGCATTGGCGGGGAGCTGTTTTTT.

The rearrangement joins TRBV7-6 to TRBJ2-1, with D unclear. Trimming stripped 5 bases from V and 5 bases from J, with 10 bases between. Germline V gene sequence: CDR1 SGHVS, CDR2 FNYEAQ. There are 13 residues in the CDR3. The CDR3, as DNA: TGTGCCAGCAGCCAAAGTAGGAACAATGAGCAGTTCTTC. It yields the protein CASSQSRNNEQFF.

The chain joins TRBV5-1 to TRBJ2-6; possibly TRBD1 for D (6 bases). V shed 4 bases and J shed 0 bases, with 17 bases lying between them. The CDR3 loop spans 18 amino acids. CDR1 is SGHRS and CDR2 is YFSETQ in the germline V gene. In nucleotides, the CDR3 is TGCGCCAGCAGCGAAAGTCCCGGGACACTCTCTGGGGCCAACGTCCTGACTTTC. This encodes CASSESPGTLSGANVLTF. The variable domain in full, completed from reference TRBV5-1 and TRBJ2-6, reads KAGVTQTPRYLIKTRGQQVTLSCSPISGHRSVSWYQQTPGQGLQFLFEYFSETQRNKGNFPGRFSGRQFSNSRSEMNVSTLELGDSALYLCASSESPGTLSGANVLTFGAGSRLTVL.

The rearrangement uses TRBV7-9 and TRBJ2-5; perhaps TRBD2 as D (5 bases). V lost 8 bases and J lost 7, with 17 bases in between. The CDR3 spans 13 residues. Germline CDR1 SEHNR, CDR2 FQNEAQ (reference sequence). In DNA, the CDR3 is TGTGCCAGCTCGGGGTTGCAGGTGGGGACCCAGTACTTC. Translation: CASSGLQVGTQYF.

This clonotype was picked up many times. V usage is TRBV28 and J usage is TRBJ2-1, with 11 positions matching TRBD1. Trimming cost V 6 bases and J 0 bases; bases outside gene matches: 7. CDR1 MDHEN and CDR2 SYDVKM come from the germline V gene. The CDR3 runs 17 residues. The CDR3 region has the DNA TGTGCCAGCAGCACCGCCGGGACAGGGGGCTCCTACAATGAGCAGTTCTTC. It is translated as CASSTAGTGGSYNEQFF. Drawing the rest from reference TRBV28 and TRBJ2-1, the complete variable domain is DVKVTQSSRYLVKRTGEKVFLECVQDMDHENMFWYRQDPGLGLRLIYFSYDVKMKEKGDIPEGYSVSREKKERFSLILESASTNQTSMYLCASSTAGTGGSYNEQFFGPGTRLTVL.

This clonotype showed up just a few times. In DNA form, the CDR3 reads TGTGCCAGCAGCTTAACGGGGGGGGATAACTACAATGAGCAGTTCTTC. It codes for CASSLTGGDNYNEQFF. The genes are TRBV7-3 and TRBJ2-1; 7 nucleotides align to TRBD2. The CDR3 consists of 16 residues. Per germline, CDR1 SGHTA and CDR2 FQGTGA. J gave up 3 bases and V 0 bases, and 5 bases lay outside the gene matches.

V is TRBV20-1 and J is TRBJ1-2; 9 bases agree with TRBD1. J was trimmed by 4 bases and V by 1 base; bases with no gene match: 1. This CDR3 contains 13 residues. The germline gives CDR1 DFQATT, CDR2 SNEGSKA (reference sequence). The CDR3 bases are TGCAGTGCTAGAGGGACAGGGGCCTATGGCTACACCTTC. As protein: CSARGTGAYGYTF.

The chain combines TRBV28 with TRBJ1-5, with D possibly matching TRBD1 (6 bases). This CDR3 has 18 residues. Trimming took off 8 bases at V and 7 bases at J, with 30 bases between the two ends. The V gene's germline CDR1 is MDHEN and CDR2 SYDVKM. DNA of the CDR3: TGTGCCAGCGTTCGTAGGGGGAAGCATGTGGTCCCCCCACAGCCCCAGCATTTT. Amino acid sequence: CASVRRGKHVVPPQPQHF.

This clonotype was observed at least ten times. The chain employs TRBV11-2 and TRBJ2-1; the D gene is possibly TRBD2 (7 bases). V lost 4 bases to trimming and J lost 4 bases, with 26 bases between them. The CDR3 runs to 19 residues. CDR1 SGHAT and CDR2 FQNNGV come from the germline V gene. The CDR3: CASSSKEGGLARVYNEQFF. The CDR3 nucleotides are TGTGCCAGCAGCTCTAAGGAGGGGGGGCTAGCTCGGGTTTACAATGAGCAGTTCTTC. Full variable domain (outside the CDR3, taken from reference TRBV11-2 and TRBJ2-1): EAGVAQSPRYKIIEKRQSVAFWCNPISGHATLYWYQQILGQGPKLLIQFQNNGVVDDSQLPKDRFSAERLKGVDSTLKIQPAKLEDSAVYLCASSSKEGGLARVYNEQFFGPGTRLTVL.

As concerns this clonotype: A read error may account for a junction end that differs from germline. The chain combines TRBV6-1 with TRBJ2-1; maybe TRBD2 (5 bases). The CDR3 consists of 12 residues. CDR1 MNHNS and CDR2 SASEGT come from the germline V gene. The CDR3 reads CASSEAFGAPGF. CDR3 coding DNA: TGTGCCAGCAGTGAAGCGTTTGGAGCGCCGGGGTTC.

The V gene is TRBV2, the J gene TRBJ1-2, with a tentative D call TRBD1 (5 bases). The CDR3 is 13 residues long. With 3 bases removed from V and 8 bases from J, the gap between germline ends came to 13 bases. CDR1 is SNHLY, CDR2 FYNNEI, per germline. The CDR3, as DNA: TGTGCCAGCAGTGAGATGGGGGTTAGCGGCTACACCTTC. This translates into CASSEMGVSGYTF.

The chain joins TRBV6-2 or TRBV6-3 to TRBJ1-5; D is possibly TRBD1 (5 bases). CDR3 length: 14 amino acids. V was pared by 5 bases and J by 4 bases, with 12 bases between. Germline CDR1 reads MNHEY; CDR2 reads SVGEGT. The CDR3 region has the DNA TGTGCCAGCAGTGAACTGACAGTGAATCAGCCCCAGCATTTT. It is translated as CASSELTVNQPQHF.

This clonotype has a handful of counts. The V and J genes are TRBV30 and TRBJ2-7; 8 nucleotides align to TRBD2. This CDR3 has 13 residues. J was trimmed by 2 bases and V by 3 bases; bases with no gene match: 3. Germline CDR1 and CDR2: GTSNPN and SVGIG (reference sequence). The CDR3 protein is CAWSSGGTYEQYF. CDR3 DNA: TGTGCCTGGAGCTCGGGGGGGACCTACGAGCAGTACTTC.